The clone carrying this TCR beta chain was detected many times. Its cognate antigen is unknown. The sample comes from a study of T-cell reconstitution after alpha-beta-depleted transplantation in children. Study-level results: At around two months after transplant, the alpha-beta T cells were reportedly derived from several hundred expanded clones that came from non-depleted graft cells.

J gave up 1 base and V 3 bases, and 3 bases lay outside the gene matches. The germline V gene has CDR1 LGHNA and CDR2 YNFKEQ. The CDR3 is 18 amino acids. Preparation of the TCRbeta library involved a method that used unique molecular identifiers. MiXCR, run by TCRdb on the PCR reads, gives a single entry per CDR3 protein. The sample shows some 300,000 distinct CDR3 sequences, 9.5% to 13% of them seen only once. Material: PBMCs, obtained before TCRalphabeta/CD19-depleted stem cell transplant. This chain links TRBV4-2 with TRBJ2-2; 15 nucleotides match TRBD2. This TCR derives from a boy less than two years old with acute myeloid leukemia, due to receive a stem cell transplant. Here the CDR3 DNA reads TGTGCCAGCAGCCACTGGGGACTAGCGGGAGGGAACACCGGGGAGCTGTTTTTT. It specifies CASSHWGLAGGNTGELFF.